Listed here are 11 T cell receptor beta chains from one sample, sequenced in a study of T-cell memory formation after mild COVID-19. One entry per CDR3 protein results from TCRdb running MiXCR on the 5' RACE reads. This table has about 430,000 distinct CDR3 sequences, around 24% appearing once. The specimen was PBMCs or a T cell subset sorted from them (not recorded which). The receptor source for this set is an adult woman who had mild COVID-19 (a few samples of this study predate the infection). Cell type and time point are not known.

This clonotype was detected ten times or more. The chain combines TRBV7-9 with TRBJ2-3; perhaps TRBD2 as D (6 bases). This CDR3 is built from 11 residues. Per germline, CDR1 SEHNR and CDR2 FQNEAQ (reference sequence). Deletions cut 11 bases from V and 6 bases from J, with 12 bases between. The CDR3 region is CAGEDNDTQYF. CDR3 in DNA: TGTGCCGGGGAGGACAATGATACGCAGTATTTT.

This clonotype was seen only a few times. The chain recombines TRBV11-2 with TRBJ1-1, with D tentatively TRBD1 (5 bases). This CDR3 comprises 10 residues. Germline lookup yields CDR1 SGHAT and CDR2 FQNNGV. V lost 5 bases and J 8 bases, leaving 6 bases between the germline ends. CDR3 coding DNA: TGTGCCAGCAGCCGACAGGAAGCTTTCTTT. Translated, it gives CASSRQEAFF.

This clonotype was counted at least ten times. The V call is TRBV5-1, the J call TRBJ2-7, with D perhaps TRBD2 (7 bases). CDR1 is SGHRS, CDR2 YFSETQ, per germline. The CDR3 totals 16 residues. V was pared by 0 bases and J by 1 base, with 14 bases between. The CDR3 bases are TGCGCCAGCAGCTTGGGCGGGGGCCCGACGTCCTACGAGCAGTACTTC. Translated: CASSLGGGPTSYEQYF. Full variable domain (outside the CDR3, taken from reference TRBV5-1 and TRBJ2-7): KAGVTQTPRYLIKTRGQQVTLSCSPISGHRSVSWYQQTPGQGLQFLFEYFSETQRNKGNFPGRFSGRQFSNSRSEMNVSTLELGDSALYLCASSLGGGPTSYEQYFGPGTRLTVT.

This clonotype was counted many times. This sequence joins TRBV5-1 and TRBJ2-3; 11 nucleotides match TRBD1. V lost 3 bases to trimming and J lost 4 bases; unmatched junction nucleotides: 4. The CDR3 sequence is 15 residues long. The germline CDR1 and CDR2 sequences are SGHRS and YFSETQ. This CDR3 reads CASSSGTGGSDTQYF. The DNA for the CDR3 is TGCGCCAGCAGCTCCGGGACAGGGGGTTCAGATACGCAGTATTTT.

The chain uses TRBV25-1 and TRBJ2-3; TRBD1 matches 10 bases. Germline V gene lookup returns CDR1 MGHDK and CDR2 SYGVNS. The ends lost 5 bases at V and 2 bases at J; junction bases unmatched: 7. The CDR3 spans 16 residues. The DNA of the CDR3 is TGTGCCAGCAGTCAACGGACAGGGGGACTCACAGATACGCAGTATTTT. This sequence encodes CASSQRTGGLTDTQYF.

The chain joins TRBV29-1 to TRBJ2-7, with TRBD2 matching over 7 bases. Germline loops: CDR1 SQVTM, CDR2 ANQGSEA. The CDR3 totals 15 residues. Germline trimming cut 2 bases from V and 1 base from J; bases unmatched to any gene: 8. This CDR3 is CSVERGAGLSYEQYF. CDR3 coding DNA: TGCAGCGTTGAACGGGGAGCGGGGCTGTCCTACGAGCAGTACTTC.

This clonotype has a handful of counts. The genes are TRBV5-1 and TRBJ2-2; tentative D call: TRBD1 (6 bases). V lost 2 bases, J lost 3 bases, and 20 bases lay in between. The CDR3 runs 18 residues. CDR1 and CDR2 from the germline V gene are SGHRS and YFSETQ. CDR3 sequence: CASSFTFRGSGDTGELFF. CDR3 DNA sequence: TGCGCCAGCAGCTTCACCTTCAGGGGATCGGGTGACACCGGGGAGCTGTTTTTT.

There are a few counts of this clonotype. The chain links TRBV29-1 to TRBJ2-2; a possible D gene is TRBD1 (5 bases). The V end was cut by 7 bases, the J end by 0 bases, with 12 bases between. Germline V gene lookup returns CDR1 SQVTM and CDR2 ANQGSEA. The CDR3 is 14 residues long. CDR3 region: CSAPGNANTGELFF. The CDR3 DNA follows: TGCAGCGCACCAGGGAACGCGAACACCGGGGAGCTGTTTTTT.

The genes are TRBV5-1 and TRBJ2-1; 10 bases are shared with TRBD2. J was trimmed by 4 bases and V by 4 bases; bases with no gene match: 8. Germline CDR1 SGHRS, CDR2 YFSETQ. CDR3 length: 16 amino acids. CDR3 nucleotides: TGCGCCAGCAGCCAAGCACTAGCGGGGTTATACAATGAGCAGTTCTTC. This gives the protein CASSQALAGLYNEQFF.

This clonotype was seen a handful of times. The gene calls are TRBV5-1 and TRBJ2-7; maybe TRBD1 (7 bases). The V gene's germline CDR1 is SGHRS and CDR2 YFSETQ. V was trimmed by 2 bases and J by 6 bases, leaving 21 bases between them. There are 16 residues in the CDR3. CDR3 loop: CASSFGEQGRTIEQYF. In DNA form, the CDR3 reads TGCGCCAGCAGCTTTGGCGAACAGGGGAGGACTATCGAGCAGTACTTC.

This clonotype was picked up many times. The V call is TRBV7-2, the J call TRBJ2-3, with D maybe TRBD2 (5 bases). V was pared by 3 bases and J by 0 bases, with 7 bases between. CDR1 is SGHTA and CDR2 is FQGNSA in the germline V gene. This CDR3 is 14 amino acids long. The CDR3 spells CASSFGGSTDTQYF. The CDR3 nucleotides are TGTGCCAGCAGCTTTGGCGGGAGCACAGATACGCAGTATTTT.